The 5 T cell receptor beta chains below all came from one sample that was sequenced in a study of T cell responses to AZD1222 COVID-19 vaccine. Libraries were prepared by immunoSEQ multiplex PCR; TCRdb keeps only in-frame clonotypes and omits some of them. The data show approximately 140,000 clones, with just over 90% seen just once and 0.85% to 0.95% held by the top ten. Sequencing was performed on peripheral blood, taken on day 0 of MenACWY control vaccination. The receptor source for this set is an adult in good health.

The genes are TRBV3-1 (or the pseudogene TRBV3-2) and TRBJ2-5; 11 bases map to TRBD1. With the DNA end fitting TRBJ2-7 better, the J assignment may be wrong. CDR3 size: 16 residues. The V gene's germline CDR1 is LGHDT and CDR2 YNNKEL (reference sequence). The CDR3: CASSRRPGQGAYEQYF. The CDR3 nucleotides are TGTGCCAGCAGCCGCAGACCCGGACAGGGGGCGTACGAGCAGTACTTC.

The V and J genes are TRBV7-9 and TRBJ2-7, with 10 bases matching TRBD1. The CDR3 is 15 amino acids. V dropped 5 bases and J dropped 4; count of bases not matched to a gene: 8. Germline CDR1 reads SEHNR; CDR2 reads FQNEAQ (reference sequence). The CDR3 here is CASSRGTGAIYEQYF. The CDR3 DNA sequence: TGTGCCAGCAGCCGGGGGACAGGGGCGATATACGAGCAGTACTTC.

The gene calls are TRBV5-1 and TRBJ2-1; D is uncertain. This CDR3 is built from 15 residues. Germline-derived CDR1 and CDR2 are SGHRS and YFSETQ. The germline V and J ends were trimmed by 2 bases and 0 bases, with 9 bases remaining between them. The CDR3 region has the DNA TGCGCCAGCAGCTTAGGTCAGAGCTCCTACAATGAGCAGTTCTTC. Translating gives CASSLGQSSYNEQFF.

The V and J genes are TRBV4-2 and TRBJ2-3, with TRBD2 as a possible D gene (6 bases). This CDR3 comprises 18 residues. The V end lost 0 bases, the J end lost 6 bases, and 22 bases lay between the germline ends. The germline V gene encodes CDR1 LGHNA and CDR2 YNFKEQ. DNA of the CDR3: TGTGCCAGCAGCCAAGATGGTAAAGCAGGAGGGATCTGGGATACGCAGTATTTT. This codes for CASSQDGKAGGIWDTQYF.

The chain recombines TRBV2 with TRBJ1-1, with TRBD1 matching over 9 bases. Germline V gives CDR1 SNHLY, CDR2 FYNNEI. The length of the CDR3 is 16 residues. Germline trimming cut 3 bases from V and 0 bases from J; bases unmatched to any gene: 5. The CDR3 sequence: CASSDRTGALNTEAFF. The CDR3 coding sequence is TGTGCCAGCAGTGATCGGACAGGGGCGCTGAACACTGAAGCTTTCTTT.